This entry lists 17 T cell receptor beta chains sequenced from one sample in a study of T-cell reconstitution after alpha-beta-depleted transplantation in children. Unique molecular identifiers tagged the TCRbeta library. In TCRdb, the PCR reads were re-called with MiXCR into one record per CDR3 protein. This table has some 400,000 distinct CDR3 sequences, 20% appearing once. The specimen was PBMCs from the stem cell graft donor, collected from the stem cell graft. These receptors were obtained from a human donor who donated a stem cell graft to a child with acute myeloid leukemia.

This clonotype was seen only a few times. V and J are TRBV28 and TRBJ2-3, with 7 nucleotides matching TRBD2. Germline V gene lookup returns CDR1 MDHEN and CDR2 SYDVKM. Trimming at V came to 6 bases and at J to 4 bases, leaving 13 bases not matched to a gene. This CDR3 comprises 16 residues. Here the CDR3 DNA reads TGTGCCAGCAGCCTCGGTGCGGGAGTCGTGGCAGATACGCAGTATTTT. Protein product: CASSLGAGVVADTQYF.

This clonotype showed up just a few times. The rearrangement joins TRBV4-1 to TRBJ1-6; perhaps TRBD1 as D (6 bases). Trimming stripped 0 bases from V and 7 bases from J, with 10 bases between. CDR3 length equals 15 residues. Germline V gene sequence: CDR1 MGHRA, CDR2 YSYEKL. The CDR3: CASSQDARGNSPLHF. CDR3 nucleotides: TGCGCCAGCAGCCAAGATGCTAGGGGGAATTCACCCCTCCACTTT.

This clonotype was seen only a few times. V gene TRBV24-1 combines with J gene TRBJ2-7; tentative D call: TRBD1 (6 bases). Germline V CDR1 and CDR2: KGHDR, SFDVKD. Deletions cut 10 bases from V and 3 bases from J, with 15 bases between. The CDR3 runs 13 residues. The CDR3 sequence: CATGPRDNYEQYF. For the CDR3, the DNA is TGTGCCACTGGACCCCGGGACAACTACGAGCAGTACTTC.

The genes are TRBV6-9 and TRBJ2-6, with D tentatively TRBD1 (6 bases). Germline assignment: CDR1 MNHGY and CDR2 SVAAGI. The length of the CDR3 is 16 residues. CDR3 DNA sequence: TGTGGCACCAGTTATTCTCAGGGGACTGGGGCCAACGTCCTGACTTTC. This encodes CGTSYSQGTGANVLTF.

The CDR3 nucleotides are TGTGCCAGCTCGACGACAGATGAAGCTTTCTTT. As protein: CASSTTDEAFF. The chain links TRBV18 to TRBJ1-1, with D perhaps TRBD1 (5 bases). The germline V gene encodes CDR1 KGHSH and CDR2 LQKENI. V dropped 6 bases and J dropped 7 bases, with 9 bases sitting between them. This CDR3 is 11 amino acids long.

In its sample, this clonotype was seen many times. J is TRBJ2-1 and V is TRBV29-1; D is possibly TRBD2 (5 bases). V was shortened by 6 bases and J by 2 bases, with 14 bases between the two germline ends. There are 14 residues in the CDR3. The V gene's germline CDR1 is SQVTM and CDR2 ANQGSEA. The DNA for the CDR3 is TGCAGCGTGTGCCTGAGCGGTGCCTACAATGAGCAGTTCTTC. Translating it yields CSVCLSGAYNEQFF.

This clonotype was seen a few times. This chain links TRBV7-9 with TRBJ2-1; 11 positions agree with TRBD2. The CDR3 is 16 residues long. CDR1 and CDR2 from the germline V gene are SEHNR and FQNEAQ (reference sequence). Germline trimming cut 4 bases from V and 0 bases from J; bases unmatched to any gene: 2. In nucleotides, the CDR3 is TGTGCCAGCAGCTCCACTAGCGGGGGCTCCTACAATGAGCAGTTCTTC. Protein sequence: CASSSTSGGSYNEQFF.

This clonotype was seen ten or more times. The rearrangement links TRBV10-3 to TRBJ2-1; TRBD2 aligns across 11 bases. V lost 5 bases to trimming and J lost 3 bases; unmatched junction nucleotides: 3. Germline CDR1 ENHRY, CDR2 SYGVKD. This CDR3 contains 15 residues. The CDR3 region is CAISTGTSGYNEQFF. CDR3 DNA sequence: TGTGCCATCAGTACCGGGACTAGCGGCTACAATGAGCAGTTCTTC.

This chain joins TRBV7-2 and TRBJ2-7; D unclear. Per germline, CDR1 SGHTA and CDR2 FQGNSA. V lost 5 bases to trimming and J lost 4 bases, with 9 bases between them. This CDR3 comprises 12 residues. CDR3 nucleotides: TGTGCCAGCAGCACTCGCACTTACGAGCAGTACTTC. Its translation: CASSTRTYEQYF. The whole variable domain, filled in from reference TRBV7-2 and TRBJ2-7, reads GAGVSQSPSNKVTEKGKDVELRCDPISGHTALYWYRQSLGQGLEFLIYFQGNSAPDKSGLPSDRFSAERTGGSVSTLTIQRTQQEDSAVYLCASSTRTYEQYFGPGTRLTVT.

This clonotype was detected many times. This chain uses TRBV27 with TRBJ1-3; no clear D gene. The V gene lost 6 bases and the J gene lost 1 base, with 10 bases spanning the gap. Germline CDR1 and CDR2: MNHEY and SMNVEV (reference sequence). The CDR3 loop spans 14 amino acids. CDR3 sequence (DNA): TGTGCCAGCAGGTCAGGAGGTTCTGGAAACACCATATATTTT. Translated, it gives CASRSGGSGNTIYF.

The table lists this clonotype with a few counts. The gene calls are TRBV11-2 and TRBJ2-7, with D perhaps matching TRBD2 (5 bases). This CDR3 has 20 residues. CDR1 is SGHAT, CDR2 FQNNGV, per germline. V was shortened by 3 bases and J by 0 bases, with 27 bases between the two germline ends. In nucleotides, the CDR3 is TGTGCCAGCAGCTTTACGGTTTTGGACTCCTCTAGCAGGTTCTCCTACGAGCAGTACTTC. Translating gives CASSFTVLDSSSRFSYEQYF.

This clonotype occurred many times. The chain couples TRBV20-1 to TRBJ2-3; 11 bases line up with TRBD2. The CDR3 spans 16 residues. Trimming at V came to 5 bases and at J to 3 bases, leaving 10 bases not matched to a gene. The germline gives CDR1 DFQATT, CDR2 SNEGSKA (reference sequence). DNA of the CDR3: TGCAGTGCTCGCTACCTAGCGGGAGGAAGAACAGATACGCAGTATTTT. Amino acids: CSARYLAGGRTDTQYF.

The table lists this clonotype with many counts. The chain employs TRBV28 and TRBJ2-1, with D possibly TRBD2 on 5 matching bases. The germline V and J ends were trimmed by 4 bases and 0 bases, with 13 bases remaining between them. Germline V gene sequence: CDR1 MDHEN, CDR2 SYDVKM. This CDR3 comprises 16 residues. The CDR3 loop is CASSSPAGSSYNEQFF. CDR3 in DNA: TGTGCCAGCAGTTCCCCGGCGGGCAGCTCCTACAATGAGCAGTTCTTC.

This clonotype has at least ten counts. The genes are TRBV12-3 or TRBV12-4 and TRBJ1-1; D gene ambiguous. The V end was cut by 2 bases, the J end by 2 bases, with 9 bases between. This CDR3 is built from 14 residues. CDR3 amino acids: CASSLNTVNTEAFF. The CDR3 nucleotides read TGTGCCAGCAGTTTAAACACAGTCAACACTGAAGCTTTCTTT.

The sample holds a few counts of this clonotype. The J gene is TRBJ2-1, the V gene TRBV3-1; 12 bases are shared with TRBD2. Germline V CDR1 and CDR2: LGHDT, YNNKEL (reference sequence). The J segment lost 1 base and the V segment lost 1 base, leaving 5 bases of the junction unmatched. This CDR3 comprises 18 residues. The CDR3 sequence is CASSQGLAGGVSYNEQFF. The DNA of the CDR3 is TGTGCCAGCAGCCAAGGCCTAGCGGGAGGGGTGTCCTACAATGAGCAGTTCTTC.

This clonotype was counted a few times. This sequence joins TRBV20-1 and TRBJ2-1; D is ambiguous. Trimming stripped 2 bases from V and 4 bases from J, with 9 bases between. The CDR3 totals 13 residues. From germline, CDR1 is DFQATT and CDR2 SNEGSKA (reference sequence). The CDR3 reads CSARQTGYNEQFF. The CDR3 DNA is TGCAGTGCTAGACAGACGGGTTACAATGAGCAGTTCTTC.

V is TRBV24-1 and J is TRBJ2-3; the D is unclear. Germline V gene lookup returns CDR1 KGHDR and CDR2 SFDVKD. The V and J ends lost 3 bases and 7 bases respectively, with 10 bases between them. The CDR3 totals 13 residues. This CDR3 reads CATSDPLWNTQYF. The CDR3 bases are TGTGCCACCAGTGATCCTCTGTGGAATACGCAGTATTTT.